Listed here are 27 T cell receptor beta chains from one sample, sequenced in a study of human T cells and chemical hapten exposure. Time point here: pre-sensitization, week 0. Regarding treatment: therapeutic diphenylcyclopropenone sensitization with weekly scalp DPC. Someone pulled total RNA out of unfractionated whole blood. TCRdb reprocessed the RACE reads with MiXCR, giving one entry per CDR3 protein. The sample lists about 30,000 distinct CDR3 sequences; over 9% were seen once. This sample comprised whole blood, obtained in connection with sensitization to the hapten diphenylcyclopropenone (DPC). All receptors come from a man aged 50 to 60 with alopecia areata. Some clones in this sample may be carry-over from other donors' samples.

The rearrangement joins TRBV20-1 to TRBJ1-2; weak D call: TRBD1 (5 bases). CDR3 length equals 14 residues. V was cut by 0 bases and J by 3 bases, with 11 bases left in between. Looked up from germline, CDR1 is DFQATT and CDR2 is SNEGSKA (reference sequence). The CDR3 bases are TGCAGTGCTAGAGACGGCAGGGCGTACTATGGCTACACCTTC. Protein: CSARDGRAYYGYTF.

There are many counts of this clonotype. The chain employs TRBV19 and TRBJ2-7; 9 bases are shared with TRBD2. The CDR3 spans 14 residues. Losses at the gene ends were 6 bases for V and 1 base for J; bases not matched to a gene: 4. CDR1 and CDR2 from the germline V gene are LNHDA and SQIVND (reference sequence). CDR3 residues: CASRSSGISYEQYF. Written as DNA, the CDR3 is TGTGCCAGTAGATCTAGCGGGATTTCCTACGAGCAGTACTTC.

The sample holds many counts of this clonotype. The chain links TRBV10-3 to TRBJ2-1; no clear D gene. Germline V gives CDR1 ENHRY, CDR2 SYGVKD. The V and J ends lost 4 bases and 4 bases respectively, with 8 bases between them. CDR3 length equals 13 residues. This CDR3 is CAISVGLYNEQFF. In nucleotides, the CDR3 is TGTGCCATCAGTGTTGGGCTGTACAATGAGCAGTTCTTC.

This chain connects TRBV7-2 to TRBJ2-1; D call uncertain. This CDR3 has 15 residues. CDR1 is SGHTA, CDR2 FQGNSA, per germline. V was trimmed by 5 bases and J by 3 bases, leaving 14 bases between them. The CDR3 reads CASSQRTHYYNEQFF. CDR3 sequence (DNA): TGTGCCAGCAGCCAGAGGACCCACTACTACAATGAGCAGTTCTTC. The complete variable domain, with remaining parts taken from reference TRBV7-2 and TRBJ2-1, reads GAGVSQSPSNKVTEKGKDVELRCDPISGHTALYWYRQSLGQGLEFLIYFQGNSAPDKSGLPSDRFSAERTGGSVSTLTIQRTQQEDSAVYLCASSQRTHYYNEQFFGPGTRLTVL.

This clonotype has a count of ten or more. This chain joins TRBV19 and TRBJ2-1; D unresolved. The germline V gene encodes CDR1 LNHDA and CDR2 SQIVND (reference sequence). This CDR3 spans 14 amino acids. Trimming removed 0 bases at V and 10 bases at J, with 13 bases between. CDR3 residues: CASSIDVLAREQFF. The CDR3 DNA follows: TGTGCCAGTAGTATAGATGTACTGGCCCGGGAGCAGTTCTTC.

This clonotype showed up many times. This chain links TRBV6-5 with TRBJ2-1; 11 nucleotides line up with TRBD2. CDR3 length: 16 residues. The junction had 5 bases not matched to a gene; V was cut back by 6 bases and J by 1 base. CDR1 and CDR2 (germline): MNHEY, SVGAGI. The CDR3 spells CASSPLAGGSYNEQFF. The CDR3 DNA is TGTGCCAGCAGCCCGTTAGCGGGAGGGTCCTACAATGAGCAGTTCTTC.

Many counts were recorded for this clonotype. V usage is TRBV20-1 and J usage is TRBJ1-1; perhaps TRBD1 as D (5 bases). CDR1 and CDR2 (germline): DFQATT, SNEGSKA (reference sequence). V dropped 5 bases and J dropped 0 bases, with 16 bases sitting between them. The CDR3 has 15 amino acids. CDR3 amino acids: CSAGGVQGMNTEAFF. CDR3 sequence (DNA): TGCAGTGCTGGGGGGGTCCAGGGCATGAACACTGAAGCTTTCTTT.

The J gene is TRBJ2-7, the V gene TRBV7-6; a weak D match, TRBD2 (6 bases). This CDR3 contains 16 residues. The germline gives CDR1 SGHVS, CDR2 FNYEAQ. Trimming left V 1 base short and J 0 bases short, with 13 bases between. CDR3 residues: CASSLGSGPVSYEQYF. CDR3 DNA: TGTGCCAGCAGCTTAGGGAGCGGGCCCGTCTCCTACGAGCAGTACTTC. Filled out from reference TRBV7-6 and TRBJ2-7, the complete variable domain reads GAGVSQSPRYKVTKRGQDVALRCDPISGHVSLYWYRQALGQGPEFLTYFNYEAQQDKSGLPNDRFSAERPEGSISTLTIQRTEQRDSAMYRCASSLGSGPVSYEQYFGPGTRLTVT.

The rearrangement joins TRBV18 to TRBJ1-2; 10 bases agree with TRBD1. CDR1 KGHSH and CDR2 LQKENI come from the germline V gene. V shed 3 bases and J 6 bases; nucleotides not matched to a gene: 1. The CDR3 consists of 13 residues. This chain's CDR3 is CASSPGQGDGYTF. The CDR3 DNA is TGTGCCAGCTCACCTGGACAGGGGGATGGCTACACCTTC.

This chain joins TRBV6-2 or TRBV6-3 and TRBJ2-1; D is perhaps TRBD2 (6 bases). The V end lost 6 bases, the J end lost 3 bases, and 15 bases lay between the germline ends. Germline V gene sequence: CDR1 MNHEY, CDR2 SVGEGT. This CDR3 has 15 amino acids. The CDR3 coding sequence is TGTGCCAGCAGCTCTCGGGAGCTCCTCTACAATGAGCAGTTCTTC. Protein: CASSSRELLYNEQFF.

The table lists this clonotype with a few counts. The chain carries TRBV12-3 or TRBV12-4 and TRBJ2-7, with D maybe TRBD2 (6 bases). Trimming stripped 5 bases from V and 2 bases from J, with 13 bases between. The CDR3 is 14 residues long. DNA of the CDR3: TGTGCCAGCAGTGGGACTGAAATTACCTACGAGCAGTACTTC. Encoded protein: CASSGTEITYEQYF.

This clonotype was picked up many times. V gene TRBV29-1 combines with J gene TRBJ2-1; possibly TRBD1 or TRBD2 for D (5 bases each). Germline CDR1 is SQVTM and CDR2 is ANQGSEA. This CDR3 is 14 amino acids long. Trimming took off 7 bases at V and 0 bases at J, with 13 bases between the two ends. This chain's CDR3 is CSARKGSSYNEQFF. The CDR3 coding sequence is TGCAGCGCAAGGAAGGGGAGCTCCTACAATGAGCAGTTCTTC.

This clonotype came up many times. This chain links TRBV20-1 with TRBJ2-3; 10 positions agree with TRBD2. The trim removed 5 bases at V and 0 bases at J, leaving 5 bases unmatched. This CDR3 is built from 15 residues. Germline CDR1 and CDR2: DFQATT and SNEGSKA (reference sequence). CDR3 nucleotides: TGCAGTGCTCGCAATAGCGGGAGGAGCACAGATACGCAGTATTTT. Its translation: CSARNSGRSTDTQYF.

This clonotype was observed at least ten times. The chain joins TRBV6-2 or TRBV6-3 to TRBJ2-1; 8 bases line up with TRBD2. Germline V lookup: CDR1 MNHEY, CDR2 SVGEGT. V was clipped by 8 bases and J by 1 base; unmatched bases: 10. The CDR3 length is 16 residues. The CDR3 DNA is TGTGCCAGCCAAAAATCGGGAGGGCGATCCTACAATGAGCAGTTCTTC. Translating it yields CASQKSGGRSYNEQFF.

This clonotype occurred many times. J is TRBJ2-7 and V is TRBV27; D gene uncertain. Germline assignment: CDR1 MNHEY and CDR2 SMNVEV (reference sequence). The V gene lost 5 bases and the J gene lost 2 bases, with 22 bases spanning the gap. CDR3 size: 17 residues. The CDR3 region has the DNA TGTGCCAGCAGTGCTATGGCGTGGCAGCAAACGACCTACGAGCAGTACTTC. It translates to CASSAMAWQQTTYEQYF.

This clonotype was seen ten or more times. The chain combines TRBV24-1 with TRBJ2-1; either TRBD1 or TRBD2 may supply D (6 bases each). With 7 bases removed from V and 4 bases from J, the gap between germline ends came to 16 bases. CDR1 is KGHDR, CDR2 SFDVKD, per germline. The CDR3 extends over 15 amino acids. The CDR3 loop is CATRGRGESYNEQFF. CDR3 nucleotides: TGTGCCACCAGGGGTAGGGGGGAGAGTTACAATGAGCAGTTCTTC.

This CDR3 is CASSSSRGDTEAFF. In nucleotides, the CDR3 is TGTGCCAGCAGCTCCTCCCGAGGAGACACTGAAGCTTTCTTT. The chain couples TRBV7-6 to TRBJ1-1, with D hard to call. V lost 4 bases and J 3 bases, leaving 12 bases between the germline ends. This CDR3 spans 14 amino acids. Germline CDR1 SGHVS, CDR2 FNYEAQ.

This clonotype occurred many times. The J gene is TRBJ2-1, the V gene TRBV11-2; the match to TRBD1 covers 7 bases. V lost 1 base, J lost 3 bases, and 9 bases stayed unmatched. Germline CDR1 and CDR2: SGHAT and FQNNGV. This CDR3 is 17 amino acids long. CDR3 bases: TGTGCCAGCAGCTTAGTATCGACGGGACAGAGCTACAATGAGCAGTTCTTC. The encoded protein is CASSLVSTGQSYNEQFF.

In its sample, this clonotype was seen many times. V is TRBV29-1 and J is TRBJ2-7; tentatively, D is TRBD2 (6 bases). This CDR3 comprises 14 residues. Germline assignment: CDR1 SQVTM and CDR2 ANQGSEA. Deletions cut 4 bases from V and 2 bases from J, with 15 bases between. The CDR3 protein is CSVAKPGLTYEQYF. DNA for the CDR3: TGCAGCGTTGCGAAACCGGGACTCACCTACGAGCAGTACTTC.

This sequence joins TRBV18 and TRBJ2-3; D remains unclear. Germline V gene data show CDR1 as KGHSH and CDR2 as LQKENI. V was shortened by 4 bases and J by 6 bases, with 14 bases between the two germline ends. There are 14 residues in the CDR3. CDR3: CASSRERSGDTQYF. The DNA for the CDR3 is TGTGCCAGCTCACGAGAACGGTCTGGGGATACGCAGTATTTT.

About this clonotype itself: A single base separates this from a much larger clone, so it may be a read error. This CDR3 is CASGARNRRTDTQYF. In DNA, the CDR3 is TGTGCCAGCGGCGCTAGGAACCGCCGCACAGATACGCAGTATTTT. The J gene is TRBJ2-3, the V gene TRBV2, with D unresolved. The CDR3 loop spans 15 amino acids. Germline CDR1 and CDR2: SNHLY and FYNNEI. The ends were cut back, 8 bases at V and 1 base at J, with 16 bases in the middle.

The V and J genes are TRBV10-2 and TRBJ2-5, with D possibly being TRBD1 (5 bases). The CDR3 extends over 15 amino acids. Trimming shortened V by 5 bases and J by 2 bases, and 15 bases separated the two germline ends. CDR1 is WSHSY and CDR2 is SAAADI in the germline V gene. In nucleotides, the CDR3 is TGCGCCAGCAGTCCCTTAGGGGAAGCTCAAGAGACCCAGTACTTC. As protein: CASSPLGEAQETQYF.

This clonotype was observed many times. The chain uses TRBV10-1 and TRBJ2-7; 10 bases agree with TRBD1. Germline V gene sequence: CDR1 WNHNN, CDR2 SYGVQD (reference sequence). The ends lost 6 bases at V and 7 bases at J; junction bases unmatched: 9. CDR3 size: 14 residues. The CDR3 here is CASSVRQGAKEQYF. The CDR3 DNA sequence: TGCGCCAGCAGCGTGAGACAGGGGGCAAAAGAGCAGTACTTC.

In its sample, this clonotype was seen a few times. This CDR3 is CHNENKRAETQYF. Written as DNA, the CDR3 is TGTCATAATGAAAACAAGCGAGCGGAGACCCAGTACTTC. The J gene is TRBJ2-5, the V gene TRBV6-6, with D unresolved. Germline V gene sequence: CDR1 MNHNY, CDR2 SVGAGI (reference sequence). This CDR3 contains 13 residues.

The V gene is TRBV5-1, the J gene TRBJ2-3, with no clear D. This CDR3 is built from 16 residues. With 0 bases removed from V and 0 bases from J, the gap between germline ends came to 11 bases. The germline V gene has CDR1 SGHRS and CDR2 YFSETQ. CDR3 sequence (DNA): TGCGCCAGCAGCTTGGCCGCATACGCGAGCACAGATACGCAGTATTTT. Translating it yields CASSLAAYASTDTQYF.

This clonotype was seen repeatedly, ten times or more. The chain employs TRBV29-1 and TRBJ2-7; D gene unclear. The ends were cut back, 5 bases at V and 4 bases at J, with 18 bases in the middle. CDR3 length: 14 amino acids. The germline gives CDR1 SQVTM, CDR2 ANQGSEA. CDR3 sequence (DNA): TGCAGCGTTAAAAAAGAGATAGGACCTTACGAGCAGTACTTC. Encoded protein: CSVKKEIGPYEQYF.

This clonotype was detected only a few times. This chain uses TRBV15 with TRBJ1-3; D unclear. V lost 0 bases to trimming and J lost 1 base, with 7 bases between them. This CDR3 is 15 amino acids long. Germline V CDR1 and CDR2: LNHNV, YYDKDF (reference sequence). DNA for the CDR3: TGTGCCACCAGCAGAGATAAAGGGTCTGGAAACACCATATATTTT. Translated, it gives CATSRDKGSGNTIYF.